These T cell receptor beta chains were read from a single sample in a study of blood T cell repertoires in COVID-19. TCRdb's copy holds only in-frame clones and misses some; the assay was immunoSEQ multiplex PCR. Counted here are about 99,000 clones, approximately 80% occurring once; the ten biggest clones make up 4% to 6%. Sequencing was done on a sample of peripheral blood. The receptors here all came from a man older than 75 with COVID-19, enrolled during active disease. The CDR3 runs from the conserved cysteine through the conserved F or W. The D gene is left open where the match is weak. Clone size is stated in some rows and not others, as once, few, many or a class when expanded.

j_call	d_call	clone_size	v_call	cdr3_aa	cdr3_nt
TRBJ1-2	-	-	TRBV6-5	CASSYDRNYGYTF	TGTGCCAGCAGTTATGACAGGAACTATGGCTACACCTTC
TRBJ1-2	TRBD1	-	TRBV30	CAWSKTGGSGYTF	TGTGCCTGGAGTAAGACAGGGGGAAGTGGCTACACCTTC
TRBJ2-2	-	once	TRBV21-1	CASSSQTGTGGTGELFF	TGTGCCAGCAGCAGCCAGACCGGGACAGGGGGTACCGGGGAGCTGTTTTTT
TRBJ2-5	TRBD1	-	TRBV30	CAWNYRSGGMETQYF	TGTGCCTGGAACTATCGGTCAGGGGGCATGGAGACCCAGTACTTC
TRBJ1-2	TRBD1	-	TRBV30	CAWIGTGRVGGYTF	TGTGCCTGGATTGGGACAGGGCGAGTAGGTGGCTACACCTTC
TRBJ1-6	TRBD1	-	TRBV19	CASSISQGDGSPLHF	TGTGCCAGTAGTATATCGCAGGGGGATGGCTCACCCCTCCACTTT
TRBJ2-3	-	-	TRBV29-1	CSVAWTGTDTQYF	TGCAGCGTTGCATGGACAGGCACAGATACGCAGTATTTT
TRBJ2-2	TRBD2	-	TRBV9	CASSERGGRTGELFF	TGTGCCAGCAGCGAGCGGGGGGGCCGCACCGGGGAGCTGTTTTTT
TRBJ2-3	TRBD2	-	TRBV27	CASSPGLASDTQYF	TGTGCCAGCAGTCCGGGACTAGCTTCAGATACGCAGTATTTT
TRBJ1-1	TRBD1	-	TRBV5-1	CASSFDRGYTEAFF	TGCGCCAGCAGTTTTGACAGGGGTTACACTGAAGCTTTCTTT
TRBJ2-6	TRBD1	-	TRBV7-3	CASSLSQGAGANVLTF	TGTGCCAGCAGCTTATCGCAGGGGGCTGGGGCCAACGTCCTGACTTTC
TRBJ2-5	TRBD2	-	TRBV27	CASSLYRGSGETQYF	TGTGCCAGCAGTTTATATCGCGGGAGCGGCGAGACCCAGTACTTC
TRBJ1-6	TRBD1	-	TRBV2	CASSLDRDSSPLHF	TGTGCCAGCAGTTTGGACAGGGACTCTTCACCCCTCCACTTT
TRBJ1-4	-	-	TRBV5-1	CASSPVVGGSNEKLFF	TGCGCCAGCAGCCCGGTCGTGGGGGGGAGTAATGAAAAACTGTTTTTT
TRBJ2-7	TRBD1	-	TRBV9	CASSPSPTGEYEQYF	TGTGCCAGCAGCCCGAGTCCGACAGGGGAGTACGAGCAGTACTTC
TRBJ2-3	-	-	TRBV5-8	CASSLGQLPDTQYF	TGTGCCAGCAGCTTGGGACAGTTACCAGATACGCAGTATTTT
TRBJ2-7	-	few	TRBV5-1	CASSLVKGGYEQYF	TGCGCCAGCAGCTTAGTAAAGGGGGGGTACGAGCAGTACTTC
TRBJ2-3	TRBD1	-	TRBV9	CASSVQGASDTQYF	TGTGCCAGCAGTGTACAGGGGGCTTCAGATACGCAGTATTTT
TRBJ2-5	-	-	TRBV7-2	CASSLERRQETQYF	TGTGCCAGCAGCTTAGAGCGCCGACAAGAGACCCAGTACTTC
TRBJ1-5	-	few	TRBV3-1/TRBV3-2	CASSQDYRAAQPQHF	TGTGCCAGCAGCCAAGATTACAGGGCGGCTCAGCCCCAGCATTTT
TRBJ2-1	TRBD2	-	TRBV14	CASSRGLAGRYNEQFF	TGTGCCAGCAGCCGGGGACTAGCGGGGCGATACAATGAGCAGTTCTTC
TRBJ1-2	TRBD1	-	TRBV3-1/TRBV3-2	CASSQDRINYGYTF	TGTGCCAGCAGCCAGGACAGGATTAACTATGGCTACACCTTC